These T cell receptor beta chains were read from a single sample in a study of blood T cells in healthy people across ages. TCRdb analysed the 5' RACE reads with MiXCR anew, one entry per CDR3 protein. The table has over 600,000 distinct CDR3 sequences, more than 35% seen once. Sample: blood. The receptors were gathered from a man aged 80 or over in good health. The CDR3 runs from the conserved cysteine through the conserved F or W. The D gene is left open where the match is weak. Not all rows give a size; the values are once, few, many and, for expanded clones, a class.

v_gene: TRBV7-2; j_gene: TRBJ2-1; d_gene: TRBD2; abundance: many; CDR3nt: TGTGCCAGCAGCTTAATAACGGCGGGAGGGGGGGCCTACAATGAGCAGTTCTTC; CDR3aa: CASSLITAGGGAYNEQFF
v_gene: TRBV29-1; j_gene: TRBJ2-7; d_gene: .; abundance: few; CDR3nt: TGCAGCGCCCTGAACCTGGGAGAGCAGTACTTC; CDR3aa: CSALNLGEQYF
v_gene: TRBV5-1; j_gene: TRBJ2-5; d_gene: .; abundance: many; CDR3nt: TGCGCCAGCAGGGGCAACAGCGCGGAGACCCAGTACTTC; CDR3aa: CASRGNSAETQYF
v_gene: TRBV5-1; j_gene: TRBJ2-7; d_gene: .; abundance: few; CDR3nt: TGCGCCAGCAGCTTCGGGCAGGACAACTACGAGCAGTACTTC; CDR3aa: CASSFGQDNYEQYF
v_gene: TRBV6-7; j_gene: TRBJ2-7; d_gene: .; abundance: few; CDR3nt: TGTGCCAGCAGCCTCACCTGGGGGTTGAGCGGAGAGACCTACGAGCAGTACTTC; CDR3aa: CASSLTWGLSGETYEQYF
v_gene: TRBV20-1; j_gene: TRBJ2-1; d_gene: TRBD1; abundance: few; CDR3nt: TGCAGTGCTCAGACCCAGGGGGCTGTGAATGAGCAGTTCTTC; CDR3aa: CSAQTQGAVNEQFF
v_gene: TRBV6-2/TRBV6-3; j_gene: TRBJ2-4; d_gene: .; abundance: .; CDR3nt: TGTGCCAGCAGTTACTCGCTGGCGAGAATGGAGAACATTCAGTACTTC; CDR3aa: CASSYSLARMENIQYF
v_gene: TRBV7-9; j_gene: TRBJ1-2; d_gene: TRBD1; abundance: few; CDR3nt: TGTGCCAGCAGCCCGTTGGGACAGCGAGCTCTGGATGGGCGATTTGGCTACACCTTC; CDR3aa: CASSPLGQRALDGRFGYTF
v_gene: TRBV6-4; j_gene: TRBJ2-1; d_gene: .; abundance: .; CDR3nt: TGTGCCAGCAGTGACCACCCCTCGGTAGGGGTAAACAATGAGCAGTTCTTC; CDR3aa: CASSDHPSVGVNNEQFF
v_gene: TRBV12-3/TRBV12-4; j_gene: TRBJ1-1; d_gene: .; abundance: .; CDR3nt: TGTGCCAGCAGTTCTATGAACACTGAAGCTTTCTTT; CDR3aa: CASSSMNTEAFF
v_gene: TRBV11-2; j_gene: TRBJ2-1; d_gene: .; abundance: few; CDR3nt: TGTGCCAGCAGCTTAGGAGGGCTAGGTCATGAGCAGTTCTTC; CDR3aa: CASSLGGLGHEQFF
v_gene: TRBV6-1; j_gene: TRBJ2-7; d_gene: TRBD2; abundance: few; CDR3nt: TGTGCCAGCAGTTTGGGAGGGGACGTCTACGAGCAGTACTTC; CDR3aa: CASSLGGDVYEQYF
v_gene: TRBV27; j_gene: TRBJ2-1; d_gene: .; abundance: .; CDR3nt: TGTGCCAGCAGGAGCCAGCTCGTTCAGTTCTTC; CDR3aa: CASRSQLVQFF
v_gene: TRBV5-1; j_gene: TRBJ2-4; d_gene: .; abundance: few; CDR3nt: TGCGCCAGCAGCTGGAACCGCGGGGGCGGAAACATTCAGTACTTC; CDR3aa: CASSWNRGGGNIQYF
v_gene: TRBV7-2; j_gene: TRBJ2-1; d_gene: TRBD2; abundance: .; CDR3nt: TGTGCCAGCAGCGCCTTAGGACTAGCGGGCGAGCAGTTCTTC; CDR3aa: CASSALGLAGEQFF
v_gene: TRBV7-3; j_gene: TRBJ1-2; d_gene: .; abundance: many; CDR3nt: TGTGCCAGCAGCTTAGAAGGGGCGAATAACTATGGCTACACCTTC; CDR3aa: CASSLEGANNYGYTF
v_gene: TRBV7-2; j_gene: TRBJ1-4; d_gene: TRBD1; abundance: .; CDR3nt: TGTGCCAGCAGCGTCCGAATCTTACAGGGGTCGGGGGAAAAACTGTTTTTT; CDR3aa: CASSVRILQGSGEKLFF
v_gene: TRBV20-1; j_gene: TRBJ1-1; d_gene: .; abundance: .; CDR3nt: TGCAGTGCTGTCAGCTTCGGACGGGAGAACACTGAAGCTTTCTTT; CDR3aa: CSAVSFGRENTEAFF
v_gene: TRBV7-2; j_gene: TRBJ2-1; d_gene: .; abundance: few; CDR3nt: TGTGCCAGCAGCCCACAAACGGGAAGGGGCGATGAGCAGTTCTTC; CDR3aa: CASSPQTGRGDEQFF
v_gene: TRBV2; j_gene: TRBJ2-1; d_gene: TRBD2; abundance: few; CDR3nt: TGTGCCAGCAGTTTTACTAGCGGAACCCCCGGCAATGAGCAGTTCTTC; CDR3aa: CASSFTSGTPGNEQFF
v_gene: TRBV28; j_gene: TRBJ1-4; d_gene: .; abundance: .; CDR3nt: TGTGCCAGCAGTTTACCCAGGACAGTCGAAAAACTGTTTTTT; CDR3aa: CASSLPRTVEKLFF
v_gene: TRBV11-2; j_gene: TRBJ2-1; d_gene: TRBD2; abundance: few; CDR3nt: TGTGCCAGCAGCTTAGACGGTAGCGGGAGGGAGCAGTTCTTC; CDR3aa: CASSLDGSGREQFF
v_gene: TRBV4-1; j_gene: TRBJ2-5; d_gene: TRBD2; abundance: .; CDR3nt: TGCGCCAGCAGCCTTCGACTAGCGGGAGGTCAAGGGACCCAGTACTTC; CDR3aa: CASSLRLAGGQGTQYF
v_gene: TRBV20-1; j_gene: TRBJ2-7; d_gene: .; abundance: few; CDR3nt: TGCAGTGCGGACGAACGGGACATCTCCTACGAGCAGTACTTC; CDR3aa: CSADERDISYEQYF
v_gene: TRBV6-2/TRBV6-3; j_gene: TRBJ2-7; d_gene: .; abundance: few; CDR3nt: TGTGCCAGCAGCCGTTCTGAATACGAGCAGTACTTC; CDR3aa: CASSRSEYEQYF
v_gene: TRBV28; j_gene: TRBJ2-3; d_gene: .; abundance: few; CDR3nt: TGTGCCAGCAGTTTAATGGCGGCAGATACGCAGTATTTT; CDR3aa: CASSLMAADTQYF
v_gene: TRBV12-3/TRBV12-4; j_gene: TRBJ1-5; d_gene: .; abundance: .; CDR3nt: TGTGCCAGCAGTTTGGCTTTTACACAGCCCCAGCATTTT; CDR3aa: CASSLAFTQPQHF
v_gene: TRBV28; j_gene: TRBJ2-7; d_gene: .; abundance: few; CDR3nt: TGTGCCAGCAGTTTAGTCCAGCGAGGCGAGCAGTACTTC; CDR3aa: CASSLVQRGEQYF
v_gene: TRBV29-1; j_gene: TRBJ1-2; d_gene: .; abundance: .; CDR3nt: TGCAGCGTTGCTGCTCTCTCCGGGTATGGCTACACCTTC; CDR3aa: CSVAALSGYGYTF
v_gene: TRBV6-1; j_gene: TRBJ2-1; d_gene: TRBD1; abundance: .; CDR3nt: TGTGCCAGCATTGGACAGGGGCTAATCTCCATCCATGAGCAGTTCTTC; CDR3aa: CASIGQGLISIHEQFF
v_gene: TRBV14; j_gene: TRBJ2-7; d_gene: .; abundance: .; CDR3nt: TGTGCCAGCAGCCGGCGGGGCAGCGGGTACAATGAGCAGTACTTC; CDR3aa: CASSRRGSGYNEQYF
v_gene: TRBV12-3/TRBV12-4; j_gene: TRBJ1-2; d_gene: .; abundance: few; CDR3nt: TGTGCCAGCAGTTTAGAGAGGGGGTTTAGCTATGGCTACACCTTC; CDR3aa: CASSLERGFSYGYTF
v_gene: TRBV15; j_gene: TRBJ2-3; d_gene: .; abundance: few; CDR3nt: TGTGCCACCAGCATCAGGGTGAGCACAGATACGCAGTATTTT; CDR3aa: CATSIRVSTDTQYF
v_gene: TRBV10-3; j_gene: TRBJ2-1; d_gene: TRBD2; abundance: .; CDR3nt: TGTGCCATCAGTGAACTAGCGGGAGGTAATGAGCAGTTCTTC; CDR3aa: CAISELAGGNEQFF
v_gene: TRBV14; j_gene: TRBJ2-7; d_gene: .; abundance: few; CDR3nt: TGTGCCAGCAGCCAAGGGACGGGAGTTCAATACGAGCAGTACTTC; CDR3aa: CASSQGTGVQYEQYF
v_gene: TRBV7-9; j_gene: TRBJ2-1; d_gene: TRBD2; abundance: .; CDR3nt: TGTGCCAGCAGCTTCACCACCGCCGGGACTAGCGGGAGTAGTGAGCAGTTCTTC; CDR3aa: CASSFTTAGTSGSSEQFF
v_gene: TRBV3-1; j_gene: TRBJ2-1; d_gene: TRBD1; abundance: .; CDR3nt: TGTGCCAGCAGCCAGCCGACAGGGTTTGAGCAGTTCTTC; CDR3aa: CASSQPTGFEQFF
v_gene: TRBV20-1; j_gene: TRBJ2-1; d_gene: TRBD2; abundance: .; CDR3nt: TGCAGTGCTCCAGGGACTAGCGGCTACAATGAGCAGTTCTTC; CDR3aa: CSAPGTSGYNEQFF
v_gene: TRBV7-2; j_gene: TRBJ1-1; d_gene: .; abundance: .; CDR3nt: TGTGCCAGCAGCTTGCTGGCTGAAGCTTTCTTT; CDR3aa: CASSLLAEAFF
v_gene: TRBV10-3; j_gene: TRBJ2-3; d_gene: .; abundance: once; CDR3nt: TGTGCCATCAGTGAGTCGGGCTACCAAGATACAGGTACGCAGTATTTT; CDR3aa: CAISESGYQDTGTQYF
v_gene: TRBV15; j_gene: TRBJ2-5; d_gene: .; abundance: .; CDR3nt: TGTGCCACCAGCCCAACGCTGTACAGAGAAGAGACCCAGTACTTC; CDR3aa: CATSPTLYREETQYF
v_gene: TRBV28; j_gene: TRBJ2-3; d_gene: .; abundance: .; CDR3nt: TGTGCCAGCAGTTTCATGGCGGGAATTTCAGATACGCAGTATTTT; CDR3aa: CASSFMAGISDTQYF
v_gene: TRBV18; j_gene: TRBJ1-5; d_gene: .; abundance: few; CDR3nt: TGTGCCAGCTCACCCCTCCCAGGGGTGGGTGATCAGCCCCAGCATTTT; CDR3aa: CASSPLPGVGDQPQHF
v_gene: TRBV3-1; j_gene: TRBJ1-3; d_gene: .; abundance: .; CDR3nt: TGTGCCAGCAGCCACGGGGCCGGAAACACCATATATTTT; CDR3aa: CASSHGAGNTIYF
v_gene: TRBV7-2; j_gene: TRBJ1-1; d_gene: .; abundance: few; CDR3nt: TGTGCCAGCAGCTTGAAGGAAAATGCTTTCTTT; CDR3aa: CASSLKENAFF
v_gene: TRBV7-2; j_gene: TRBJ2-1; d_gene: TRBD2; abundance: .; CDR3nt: TGTGCCAGCAGCTTATCGGCGGGAGGTCTGGAGACCCAGTTCTTC; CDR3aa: CASSLSAGGLETQFF
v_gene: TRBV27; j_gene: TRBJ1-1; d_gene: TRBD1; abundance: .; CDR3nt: TGTGCCAGCAGCCAGGGGGGGGAGAACACTGAAGCTTTCTTT; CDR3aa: CASSQGGENTEAFF
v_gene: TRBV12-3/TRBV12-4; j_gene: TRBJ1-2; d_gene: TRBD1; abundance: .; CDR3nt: TGTGCCAGCAGTCTCCGTGGACAGGGCCATGGCTACACCTTC; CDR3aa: CASSLRGQGHGYTF
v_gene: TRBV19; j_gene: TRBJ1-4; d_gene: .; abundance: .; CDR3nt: TGTGCCAGTAACTTTGCAACTAATGAAAAACTGTTTTTT; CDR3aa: CASNFATNEKLFF
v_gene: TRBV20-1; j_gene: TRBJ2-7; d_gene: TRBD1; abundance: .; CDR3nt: TGCAGTGCTATTACCGGGACAGCGGCCGCCAAGGAGCAGTACTTC; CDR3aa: CSAITGTAAAKEQYF
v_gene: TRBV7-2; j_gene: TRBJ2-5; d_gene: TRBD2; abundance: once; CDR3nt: TGTGCCAGCAGCCGGGGGGAGGTGATCAAAGAGACCCGGTACTTC; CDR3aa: CASSRGEVIKETRYF
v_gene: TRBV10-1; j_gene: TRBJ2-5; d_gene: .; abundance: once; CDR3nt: TGCGCCAGCAGTGTTGGAGGGACAGAAGAGACCCAGTACTTC; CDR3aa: CASSVGGTEETQYF
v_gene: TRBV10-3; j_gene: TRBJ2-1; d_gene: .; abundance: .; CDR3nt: TGTGCCACCGCTCTAGGGTTCGGCAATGAGCAGTTCTTC; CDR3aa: CATALGFGNEQFF
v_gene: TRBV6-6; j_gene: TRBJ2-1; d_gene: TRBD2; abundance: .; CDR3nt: TGTGCCAGCAGTTACCTGCTAGCGGGAGTGAATGAGCAGTTCTTC; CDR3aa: CASSYLLAGVNEQFF